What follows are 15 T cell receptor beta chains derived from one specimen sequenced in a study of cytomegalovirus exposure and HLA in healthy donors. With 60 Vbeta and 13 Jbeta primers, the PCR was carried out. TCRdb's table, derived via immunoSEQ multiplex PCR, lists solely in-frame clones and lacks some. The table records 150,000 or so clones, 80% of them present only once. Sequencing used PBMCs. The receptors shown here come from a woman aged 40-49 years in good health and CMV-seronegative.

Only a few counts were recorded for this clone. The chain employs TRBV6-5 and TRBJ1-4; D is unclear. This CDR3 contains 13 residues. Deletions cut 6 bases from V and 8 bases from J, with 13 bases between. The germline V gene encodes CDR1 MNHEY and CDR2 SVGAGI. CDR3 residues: CASSSRWNEKLFF. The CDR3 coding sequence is TGTGCCAGCAGCTCTAGGTGGAACGAAAAACTGTTTTTT.

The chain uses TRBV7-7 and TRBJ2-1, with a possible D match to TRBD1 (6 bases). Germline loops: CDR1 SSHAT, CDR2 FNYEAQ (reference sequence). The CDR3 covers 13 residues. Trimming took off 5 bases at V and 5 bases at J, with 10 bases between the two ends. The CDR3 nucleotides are TGTGCCAGCAGCCTGGACAGACACAATGAGCAGTTCTTC. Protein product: CASSLDRHNEQFF.

The CDR3 region has the DNA TGTGCCAGCAGCTTAATGGGAGCGGGGACTGAAGCTTTCTTT. Translating gives CASSLMGAGTEAFF. The chain combines TRBV7-9 with TRBJ1-1; no definite D call. CDR3 size: 14 residues. Germline loops: CDR1 SEHNR, CDR2 FQNEAQ (reference sequence). The germline V and J ends were trimmed by 2 bases and 5 bases, with 12 bases remaining between them.

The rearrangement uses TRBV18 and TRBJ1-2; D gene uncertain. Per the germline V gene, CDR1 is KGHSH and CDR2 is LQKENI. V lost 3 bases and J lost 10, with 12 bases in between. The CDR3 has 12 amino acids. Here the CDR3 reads CASSPDTISYTF. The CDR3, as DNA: TGTGCCAGCTCACCCGACACCATTTCCTACACCTTC.

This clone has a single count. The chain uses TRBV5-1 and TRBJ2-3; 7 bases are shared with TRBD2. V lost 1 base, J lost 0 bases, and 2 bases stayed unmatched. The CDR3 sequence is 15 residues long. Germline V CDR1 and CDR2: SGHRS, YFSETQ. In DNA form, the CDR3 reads TGCGCCAGCAGCTTGCAGCGGGGCAGCACAGATACGCAGTATTTT. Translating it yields CASSLQRGSTDTQYF.

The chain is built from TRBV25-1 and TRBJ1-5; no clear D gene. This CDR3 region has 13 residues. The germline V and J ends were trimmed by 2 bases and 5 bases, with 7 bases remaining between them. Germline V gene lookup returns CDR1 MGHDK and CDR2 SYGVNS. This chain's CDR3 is CASSEVGDQPQHF. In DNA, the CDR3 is TGTGCCAGCAGTGAAGTAGGAGATCAGCCCCAGCATTTT.

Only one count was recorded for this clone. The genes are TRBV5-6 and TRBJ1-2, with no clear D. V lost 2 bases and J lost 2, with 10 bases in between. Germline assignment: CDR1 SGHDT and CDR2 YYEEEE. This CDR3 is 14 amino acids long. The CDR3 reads CASSLVSANYGYTF. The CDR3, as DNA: TGTGCCAGCAGCTTAGTTTCCGCGAACTATGGCTACACCTTC.

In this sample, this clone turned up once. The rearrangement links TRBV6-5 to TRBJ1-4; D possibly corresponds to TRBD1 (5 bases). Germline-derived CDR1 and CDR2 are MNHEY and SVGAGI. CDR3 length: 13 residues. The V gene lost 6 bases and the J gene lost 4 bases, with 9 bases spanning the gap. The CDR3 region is CASSNRGNEKLFF. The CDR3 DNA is TGTGCCAGCAGCAATAGGGGTAATGAAAAACTGTTTTTT.

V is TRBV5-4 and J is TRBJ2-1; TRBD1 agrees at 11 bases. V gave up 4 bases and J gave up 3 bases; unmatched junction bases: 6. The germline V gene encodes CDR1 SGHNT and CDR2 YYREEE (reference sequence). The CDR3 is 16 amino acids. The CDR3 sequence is CASSGSGTGGYNEQFF. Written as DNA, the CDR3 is TGTGCCAGCAGCGGCTCCGGGACAGGGGGCTACAATGAGCAGTTCTTC.

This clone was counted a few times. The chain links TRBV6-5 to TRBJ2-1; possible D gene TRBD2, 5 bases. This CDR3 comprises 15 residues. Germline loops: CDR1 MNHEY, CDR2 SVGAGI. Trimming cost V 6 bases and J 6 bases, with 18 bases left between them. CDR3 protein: CASSRGLLRTNEQFF. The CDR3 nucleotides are TGTGCCAGCAGCAGAGGACTCCTACGTACCAATGAGCAGTTCTTC.

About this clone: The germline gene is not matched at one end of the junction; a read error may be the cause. The CDR3 reads CSSSSAAGTGDYTF. CDR3 nucleotides: TGTTCCAGCAGCTCCGCCGCCGGGACAGGGGACTACACCTTC. The chain is built from TRBV7-9 and TRBJ1-2; 10 positions match TRBD1. CDR1 SEHNR and CDR2 FQNEAQ come from the germline V gene (reference sequence). The CDR3 extends over 14 amino acids.

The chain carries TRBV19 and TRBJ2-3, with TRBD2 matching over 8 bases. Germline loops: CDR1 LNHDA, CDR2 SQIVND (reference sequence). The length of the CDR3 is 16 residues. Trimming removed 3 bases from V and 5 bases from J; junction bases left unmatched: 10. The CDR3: CASSIVVSGSGDTQYF. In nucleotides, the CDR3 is TGTGCCAGTAGTATCGTGGTCAGCGGGAGTGGAGATACGCAGTATTTT. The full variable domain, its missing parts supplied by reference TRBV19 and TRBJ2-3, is DGGITQSPKYLFRKEGQNVTLSCEQNLNHDAMYWYRQDPGQGLRLIYYSQIVNDFQKGDIAEGYSVSREKKESFPLTVTSAQKNPTAFYLCASSIVVSGSGDTQYFGPGTRLTVL.

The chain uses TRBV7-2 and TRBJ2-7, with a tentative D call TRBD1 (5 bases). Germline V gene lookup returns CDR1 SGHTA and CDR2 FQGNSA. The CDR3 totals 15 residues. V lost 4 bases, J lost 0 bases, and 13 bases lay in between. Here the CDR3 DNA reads TGTGCCAGCAGCTCCAGGGCTTTGCGCTCCTACGAGCAGTACTTC. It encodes CASSSRALRSYEQYF.

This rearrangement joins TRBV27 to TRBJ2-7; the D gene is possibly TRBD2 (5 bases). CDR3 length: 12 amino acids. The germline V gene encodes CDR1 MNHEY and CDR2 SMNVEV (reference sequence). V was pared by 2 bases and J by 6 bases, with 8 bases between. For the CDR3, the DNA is TGTGCCAGCAGTTTAGGAGGAGGCGAGCAGTACTTC. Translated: CASSLGGGEQYF.

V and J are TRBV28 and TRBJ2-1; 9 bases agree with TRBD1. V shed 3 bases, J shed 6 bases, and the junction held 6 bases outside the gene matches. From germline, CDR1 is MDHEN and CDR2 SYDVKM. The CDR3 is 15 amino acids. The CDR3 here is CASSFPGQGGNEQFF. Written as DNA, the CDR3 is TGTGCCAGCAGTTTTCCGGGACAGGGAGGCAATGAGCAGTTCTTC.